This TCR beta chain emerged from a study of CD4 T cells in lung cancer (dated by TCRdb to between 2018 and 2021). Broadly, across the study: To find responses to candidate mutation-encoded neoepitopes, the study screened blood T cells from NSCLC patients and isolated neoantigen-specific CD4+ T-cell clones and TCRs. Tumor and non-adjacent lung tissue came from a handful of patients undergoing curative-intent resections for stage I-III non-small cell lung cancer. Lung adenocarcinoma or squamous cell carcinoma was present in the resected patients, who were aged 60 to 69 at blood donation and were mostly former smokers. Treatments the patients had received before donating blood included platinum chemotherapy, and some of the patients were given nivolumab or pembrolizumab. The frequency of neoantigen-specific clonotypes in tumor resections, non-adjacent lung and cultured T-cell products was followed using TCRB deep sequencing.

General findings and caveats noted by the study authors: Some blood-derived responses might reflect in vitro priming of naive T cells or cross-reactivity rather than memory responses to the cancer.

Trimming accounts for 5 bases at V and 8 bases at J, while the number of junction bases matched to no gene is 11. Sequences MNHEY (CDR1) and SMNVEV (CDR2) are obtained from the germline V gene (reference sequence). The CDR3 numbers 14 residues from cysteine through phenylalanine. Left in the record is the CDR3 DNA by itself, 42 bases read in frame from the first base. This clone has a single count. Its antigen specificity is not known. Base quality data are lacking; no much larger clone is found one base away. Receptor libraries were prepared by the immunoSEQ multiplex PCR assay. DNA was isolated with Qiagen DNeasy or QIAamp micro DNA kits and TCRB sequenced with the Adaptive Biotechnology human TCRB sequencing kit. Sequencing of TCRB libraries was performed on an Illumina MiSeq. Per the original workflow: The kit provider's software was used to analyze TCRB sequence data, and Fisher's exact test was applied to assess tumor enrichment of clonotype templates. TCRdb mirrors the immuneACCESS table, restricted to in-frame sequences. Some clones are absent from its copies; in checked studies, under half trace to an unresolved V gene, and the reason for the others is unknown. From that table come the V and J calls and clone size; the DNA was used to work out D and trimming. This sample comprises under 6,000 clones, around 74% of them detected only once. About 15% of the sample is in the top ten clones.

The sample taken for sequencing was lung tumor tissue. This TCR was sampled from a man between 60 and 75 years old with non-small cell lung cancer. The sequence is built from TRBV27 and TRBJ1-2, and 7 junctional nucleotides match TRBD1. The CDR3 region: CASSPLQGSRGYTF. The nucleotide sequence is given as TGTGCCAGCAGTCCCCTACAGGGGAGCAGGGGCTACACCTTC.